One sample yielded the 2 T cell receptor beta chains listed below, sequenced in a study of glioma-infiltrating T cells (dated by TCRdb to the mid-2010s). Sequencing was performed on an Illumina MiSeq. TCR alpha and beta CDR3 regions were amplified with the iRepertoire nested amplicon-rescue multiplex PCR (arm-PCR) platform from RNA. TCRdb reprocessed the public reads (quality trimming at Q25 with fastp, clone calling with MiXCR) and kept in-frame beta chains. Rows are combined by CDR3 protein, so each entry shows the most common genes and DNA. The sample includes approximately 18,000 distinct CDR3 sequences, with roughly 64% observed a single time. Roughly 45% of the sample comes from the top ten. Material: glioma tissue, nonneoplastic brain tissue, or PBMCs (not recorded which). The source of these receptors is a human donor with low-grade glioma or glioblastoma, undergoing nonglioma brain surgery, or in good health (not recorded which).

The rearrangement joins TRBV6-1 to TRBJ2-7; no firm D call. Between the trimmed V and J ends, which lost 7 bases and 1 base, there was a span of 8 bases. This CDR3 region has 12 residues. Germline CDR1 is MNHNS and CDR2 is SASEGT. The DNA for the CDR3 is TGTGCCAGCATTCGGCGGTCCTACGAGCAGTACTTC. This codes for CASIRRSYEQYF.

The V and J genes are TRBV25-1 and TRBJ1-2, with D unclear. Per the germline V gene, CDR1 is MGHDK and CDR2 is SYGVNS. CDR3 length equals 14 residues. Trimming shortened V by 1 base and J by 2 bases, and 8 bases separated the two germline ends. The DNA for the CDR3 is TGTGCCAGCAGTGAATTGAGTGCAAACTATGGCTACACCTTC. Translation gives CASSELSANYGYTF.